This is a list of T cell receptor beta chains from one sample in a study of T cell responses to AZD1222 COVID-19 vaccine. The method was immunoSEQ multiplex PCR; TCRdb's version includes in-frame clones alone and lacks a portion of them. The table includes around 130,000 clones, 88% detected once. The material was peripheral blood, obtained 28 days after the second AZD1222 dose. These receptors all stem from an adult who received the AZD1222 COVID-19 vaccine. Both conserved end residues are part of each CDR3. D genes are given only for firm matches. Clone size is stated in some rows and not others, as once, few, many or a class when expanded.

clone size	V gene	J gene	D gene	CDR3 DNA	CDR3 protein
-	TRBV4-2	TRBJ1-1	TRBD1	TGTGCCAGCAGCCAATCCCAGGGGGGTGCGATCACTGAAGCTTTCTTT	CASSQSQGGAITEAFF
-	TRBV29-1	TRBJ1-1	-	TGCAGCGTTGGGCGGCTGAACACTGAAGCTTTCTTT	CSVGRLNTEAFF
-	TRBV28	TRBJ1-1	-	TGTGCCAGCAGTTTGAGCAGGGATGCTGAAGCTTTCTTT	CASSLSRDAEAFF
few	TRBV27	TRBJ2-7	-	TGTGCCAGCAGTTACGCCCAGGGTGGGGCCTACGAGCAGTACTTC	CASSYAQGGAYEQYF
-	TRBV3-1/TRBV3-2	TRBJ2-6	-	TGTGCCAGCAGCCAAGGGTGGGGCGGTGGGGCCAACGTCCTGACTTTC	CASSQGWGGGANVLTF
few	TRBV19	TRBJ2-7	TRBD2	TGTGCCAGTAGTATAGGCGGTAGCGGGGCGGGAGAGCAGTACTTC	CASSIGGSGAGEQYF
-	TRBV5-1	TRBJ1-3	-	TGCGCCAGCAGCTTGGAGTCGCAGGGAAACACCATATATTTT	CASSLESQGNTIYF
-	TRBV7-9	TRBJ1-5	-	TGTGCCAGCAGCCCTCAACAAGACCAGCCCCAGCATTTT	CASSPQQDQPQHF
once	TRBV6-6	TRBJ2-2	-	TGTGCCAGCTTTAGGGACTTTCCGAACACCGGGGAGCTGTTTTTT	CASFRDFPNTGELFF
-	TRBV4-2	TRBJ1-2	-	TGTGCCAGCAGCCCCGGGCAGGGGAGGGATGGCTACACCTTC	CASSPGQGRDGYTF
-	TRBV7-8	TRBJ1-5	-	TGTGCCAGCAGCTTAGGAGGGGGTATTCAGCCCCAGCATTTT	CASSLGGGIQPQHF
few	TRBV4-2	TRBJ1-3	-	TGTGCCAGCCAACAGTCCTCTGGAAACACCATATATTTT	CASQQSSGNTIYF
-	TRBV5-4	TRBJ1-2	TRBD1	TGTGCCAGCAGCCAAACGACAGGGAACTATGGCTACACCTTC	CASSQTTGNYGYTF
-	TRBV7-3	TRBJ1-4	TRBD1	TGTGCCAGCAGCCCGCGACAGGGTTTTCGAGAAAAACTGTTTTTT	CASSPRQGFREKLFF
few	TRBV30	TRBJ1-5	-	TGTGCCTGGACCCGGGACACCAATCAGCCCCAGCATTTT	CAWTRDTNQPQHF
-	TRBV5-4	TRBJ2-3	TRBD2	TGTGCCAGCAGCTCCCCCGGTGAAGCGGGAGGGCGCACAGATACGCAGTATTTT	CASSSPGEAGGRTDTQYF